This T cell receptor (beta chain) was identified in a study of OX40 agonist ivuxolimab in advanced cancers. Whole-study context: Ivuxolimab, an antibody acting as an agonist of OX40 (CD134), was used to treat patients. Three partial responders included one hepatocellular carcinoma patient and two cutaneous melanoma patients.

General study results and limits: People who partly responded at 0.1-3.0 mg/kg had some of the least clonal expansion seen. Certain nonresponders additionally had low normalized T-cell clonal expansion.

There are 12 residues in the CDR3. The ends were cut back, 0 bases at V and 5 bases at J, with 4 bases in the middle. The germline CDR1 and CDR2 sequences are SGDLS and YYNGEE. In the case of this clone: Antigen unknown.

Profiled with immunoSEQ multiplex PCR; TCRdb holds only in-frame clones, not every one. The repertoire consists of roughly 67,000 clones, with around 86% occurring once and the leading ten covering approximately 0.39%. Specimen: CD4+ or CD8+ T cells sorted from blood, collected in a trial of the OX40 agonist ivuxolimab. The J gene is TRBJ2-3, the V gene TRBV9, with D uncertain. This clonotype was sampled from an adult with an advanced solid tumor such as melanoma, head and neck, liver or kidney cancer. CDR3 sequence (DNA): TGTGCCAGCAGCGTAGGACGAGATACGCAGTATTTT. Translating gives CASSVGRDTQYF.